These 21 T cell receptor beta chains share one sample of origin, sequenced in a study of blood T cell repertoires in COVID-19. Assay used: immunoSEQ multiplex PCR; TCRdb lists only in-frame clones, some missing. The sample consists of roughly 310,000 clones, about 90% of them appearing once. The material sequenced was peripheral blood. The receptors stem from a woman in her twenties or thirties with COVID-19, enrolled during active disease.

The chain has TRBV12-2 and TRBJ1-1. TRBV12-2 is annotated as a pseudogene. The CDR3 has 16 residues. CDR3 in DNA: TGTGCAAGTCGCTTAGTACTAAACCGGCGGGACACTGAAGCTTTCTTT. It translates to CASRLVLNRRDTEAFF.

CDR3 sequence (DNA): TGTGCCAGCAGCCAATCCGGGGAGGGACACAATGAGCAGTTCTTC. Translation: CASSQSGEGHNEQFF. The V and J genes are TRBV3-1 (or the pseudogene TRBV3-2) and TRBJ2-1; 7 positions agree with TRBD2. The CDR3 spans 15 residues. CDR1 is LGHDT and CDR2 is YNNKEL in the germline V gene (reference sequence). The ends lost 2 bases at V and 5 bases at J; junction bases unmatched: 6.

This rearrangement joins TRBV19 to TRBJ2-5, with TRBD2 matching over 7 bases. V lost 11 bases and J lost 2; bases outside the gene matches: 11. Germline lookup yields CDR1 LNHDA and CDR2 SQIVND (reference sequence). The CDR3 loop spans 14 amino acids. The CDR3 DNA reads as TGTGCCGAGAGACTAGCCCTTAAACAAGAGACCCAGTACTTC. The encoded protein is CAERLALKQETQYF.

This clone was found once. J is TRBJ2-1 and V is TRBV6-4; 10 bases line up with TRBD2. The V segment lost 4 bases and the J segment 1 base; nucleotides outside the gene matches: 7. Germline loops: CDR1 MRHNA, CDR2 SNTAGT. This CDR3 has 17 residues. CDR3 in amino acids: CASSASSGSVSYNEQFF. The CDR3 coding sequence is TGTGCCAGCAGTGCCTCTAGCGGGAGTGTTTCCTACAATGAGCAGTTCTTC.

The chain employs TRBV27 and TRBJ2-3; 9 bases match TRBD1. Trimming cost V 3 bases and J 2 bases; bases outside gene matches: 12. The CDR3 has 18 residues. Germline V CDR1 and CDR2: MNHEY, SMNVEV (reference sequence). CDR3 sequence reads: CASSFLPGQGGDTDTQYF. CDR3 sequence (DNA): TGTGCCAGCAGTTTTCTCCCGGGACAGGGTGGGGACACAGATACGCAGTATTTT.

The chain links TRBV5-1 to TRBJ2-1; TRBD2 is a possible D gene (6 bases). From germline, CDR1 is SGHRS and CDR2 YFSETQ. The V and J ends lost 0 bases and 4 bases respectively, with 11 bases between them. This CDR3 comprises 15 residues. The DNA for the CDR3 is TGCGCCAGCAGCTTGGAATGGCGGGATTACAATGAGCAGTTCTTC. Its protein is CASSLEWRDYNEQFF.

This rearrangement joins TRBV5-6 to TRBJ1-2; TRBD1 agrees at 7 bases. This CDR3 spans 13 amino acids. V shed 5 bases and J 6 bases; nucleotides not matched to a gene: 7. The V gene's germline CDR1 is SGHDT and CDR2 YYEEEE. CDR3: CASRGQASHGYTF. The CDR3 region has the DNA TGTGCCAGCAGAGGACAGGCCTCCCATGGCTACACCTTC.

The rearrangement links TRBV7-2 to TRBJ2-7; D may be TRBD2 (6 bases). Trimming pared 5 bases from V and 4 bases from J, leaving 9 bases between. The CDR3 loop spans 12 amino acids. Looked up from germline, CDR1 is SGHTA and CDR2 is FQGNSA. The DNA for the CDR3 is TGTGCCAGCAGCCCGACTAGTTACGAGCAGTACTTC. Its protein product is CASSPTSYEQYF.

The V call is TRBV5-1, the J call TRBJ2-1; 11 nucleotides match TRBD2. The CDR3 has 17 amino acids. With V trimmed by 4 bases and J by 4 bases, 10 bases remained unmatched. Germline loops: CDR1 SGHRS, CDR2 YFSETQ. DNA of the CDR3: TGCGCCAGCAGCCCCGTGATAGCGGGAGGGATTTACAATGAGCAGTTCTTC. It specifies CASSPVIAGGIYNEQFF.

The chain has TRBV7-2 and TRBJ2-7, with 8 bases that match TRBD2. CDR1 is SGHTA and CDR2 is FQGNSA in the germline V gene. The V and J ends lost 2 bases and 5 bases, in that order; junction bases with no gene match: 8. The CDR3 contains 15 residues. CDR3 nucleotide sequence: TGTGCCAGCAGCTTAACTTTCGGGGGGGCCAACGAGCAGTACTTC. This codes for CASSLTFGGANEQYF.

This chain connects TRBV6-6 to TRBJ1-2; the match to TRBD1 covers 10 bases. J was trimmed by 8 bases and V by 5 bases; bases with no gene match: 11. The CDR3 length is 15 residues. Per the germline V gene, CDR1 is MNHNY and CDR2 is SVGAGI (reference sequence). The CDR3 sequence: CASSPDRGLLIGYTF. In DNA form, the CDR3 reads TGTGCCAGCAGTCCCGACAGGGGGCTCCTTATAGGCTACACCTTC.

With regard to this clone: Other nucleotide sequences in the sample specify the same CDR3. This sequence joins TRBV29-1 and TRBJ1-5; 10 positions match TRBD1. The V segment lost 4 bases and the J segment 4 bases; nucleotides outside the gene matches: 1. The CDR3 covers 13 residues. CDR1 and CDR2 (germline): SQVTM, ANQGSEA. CDR3 sequence: CSVGDRGNQPQHF. As DNA, the CDR3 is TGCAGCGTTGGGGACAGGGGAAATCAGCCCCAGCATTTT.

The rearrangement links TRBV2 to TRBJ1-1; TRBD1 is a possible D gene (5 bases). The CDR3 sequence is 15 residues long. Trimming took off 2 bases at V and 1 base at J, with 11 bases between the two ends. Per the germline V gene, CDR1 is SNHLY and CDR2 is FYNNEI. CDR3 amino acids: CASSEIRGTNTEAFF. The CDR3 region has the DNA TGTGCCAGCAGTGAAATCCGGGGGACGAACACTGAAGCTTTCTTT.

This clone was seen just once. V gene TRBV6-1 combines with J gene TRBJ2-7; TRBD2 aligns across 7 bases. Germline-derived CDR1 and CDR2 are MNHNS and SASEGT. This CDR3 has 16 residues. Trimming removed 3 bases from V and 3 bases from J; junction bases left unmatched: 11. The CDR3 here is CASSDLTSRVFYEQYF. As DNA, the CDR3 is TGTGCCAGCAGTGATTTGACTAGCCGGGTTTTCTACGAGCAGTACTTC.

The V call is TRBV7-8, the J call TRBJ1-1; 7 bases agree with TRBD1. The CDR3 runs to 16 residues. V lost 8 bases and J lost 0; bases outside the gene matches: 12. Germline values: CDR1 SGHVS, CDR2 FQNEAQ. In nucleotides, the CDR3 is TGTGCCAGCCTAAAGGGGGCGCGGGGCATGAACACTGAAGCTTTCTTT. This encodes CASLKGARGMNTEAFF.

This clone was seen only a few times. The J gene is TRBJ1-1, the V gene TRBV4-1, with a weak D call TRBD1 (6 bases). The CDR3 is 13 residues long. V dropped 0 bases and J dropped 10 bases, with 12 bases sitting between them. CDR1 MGHRA and CDR2 YSYEKL come from the germline V gene. CDR3 loop: CASSQEEGGIAFF. The CDR3 region has the DNA TGCGCCAGCAGCCAAGAGGAGGGGGGGATAGCTTTCTTT.

The chain joins TRBV28 to TRBJ1-5; 7 nucleotides align to TRBD1. The CDR3 is 12 residues long. CDR1 is MDHEN and CDR2 is SYDVKM in the germline V gene. V lost 7 bases, J lost 5 bases, and 2 bases stayed unmatched. The CDR3 region has the DNA TGTGCCAGCAATGACAGGGATCAGCCCCAGCATTTT. Protein sequence: CASNDRDQPQHF. The full variable domain, its missing parts supplied by reference TRBV28 and TRBJ1-5, is DVKVTQSSRYLVKRTGEKVFLECVQDMDHENMFWYRQDPGLGLRLIYFSYDVKMKEKGDIPEGYSVSREKKERFSLILESASTNQTSMYLCASNDRDQPQHFGDGTRLSIL.

V usage is TRBV19 and J usage is TRBJ2-7; 7 bases fit TRBD2. Germline V gene data show CDR1 as LNHDA and CDR2 as SQIVND (reference sequence). The V gene end was trimmed by 1 base and the J gene end by 6 bases; junction bases not matched to a gene: 6. The CDR3 covers 14 residues. This CDR3 is CASSIGGRASEQYF. CDR3 coding DNA: TGTGCCAGTAGTATAGGAGGGAGGGCCTCCGAGCAGTACTTC.

This clone was found once. The rearrangement links TRBV29-1 to TRBJ2-1; weak D call: TRBD2 (6 bases). Germline V gene sequence: CDR1 SQVTM, CDR2 ANQGSEA. This CDR3 region has 17 residues. The V gene lost 0 bases and the J gene lost 1 base, with 16 bases spanning the gap. Here the CDR3 DNA reads TGCAGCGTTGAAGACAGGACCTTTGGGGGGTCCTACAATGAGCAGTTCTTC. Its translation: CSVEDRTFGGSYNEQFF.

As to this clone: At the DNA level, this CDR3 is encoded by other sequences in the same sample as well. This rearrangement joins TRBV9 to TRBJ2-7, with 7 bases identical to TRBD2. Germline V gene sequence: CDR1 SGDLS, CDR2 YYNGEE. V lost 0 bases to trimming and J lost 2 bases; unmatched junction nucleotides: 2. The length of the CDR3 is 14 residues. CDR3 coding DNA: TGTGCCAGCAGCGTAGCGGGAGGCCCCTACGAGCAGTACTTC. It translates to CASSVAGGPYEQYF.

The rearrangement joins TRBV28 to TRBJ1-2; unclear D gene. Germline-derived CDR1 and CDR2 are MDHEN and SYDVKM. The CDR3 covers 13 residues. Trimming took 6 bases from V and 2 from J, leaving 10 bases between them. The CDR3 protein is CASRLGQNYGYTF. As DNA, the CDR3 is TGTGCCAGCAGGTTAGGGCAGAACTATGGCTACACCTTC.